The text below deals with one T cell receptor (beta chain). As yet, its antigen is unknown. The V and J ends lost 5 bases and 7 bases, in that order; junction bases with no gene match: 14. The CDR3 totals 15 residues. Germline-derived CDR1 and CDR2 are DFQATT and SNEGSKA (reference sequence). Sample-barcoded 5' priming and a J-beta primer mix drove a second PCR of 7 to 11 cycles. TCRdb ran MiXCR on the 5' RACE reads and lists one entry per CDR3 protein. The sample lists about 730,000 distinct CDR3 sequences, roughly 41% occurring once. The sample comes from a study of blood T cells in healthy people across ages. Findings and limits, study-wide: For the donors, CMV status was unknown and possibly confounded expanded clonotype changes. Getting older went along with TCR beta diversity per million T cells dropping roughly linearly.

Sequencing was carried out using blood. The genes are TRBV20-1 and TRBJ2-7, with 10 bases fitting TRBD1. This TCR came from a woman aged 60 to 75 in good health. The CDR3 region has the DNA TGCAGTGCTCGATCCGGGACAGGGGCCTACAATGAGCAGTACTTC. Translating it yields CSARSGTGAYNEQYF.